This T cell receptor beta chain stems from a study of cytomegalovirus exposure and HLA in healthy donors. Findings and limits, study-wide: Analysis performed later showed TCR beta chains linked to HLA being more clonally expanded than equally common others. Cytomegalovirus association was assigned to about 150 TCR beta chains. What a later analysis reportedly showed was that an Asian-associated ancestry cluster had fewer N-insertions than the approximately 700-donor mean.

This CDR3 is built from 14 residues. Germline loops: CDR1 MDHEN, CDR2 SYDVKM. Deletions cut 5 bases from V and 9 bases from J, with 14 bases between. The sample holds a few counts of this clone. Antigen: not known. The PCR had 60 Vbeta and 13 Jbeta primers. Repertoires were generated with immunoSEQ multiplex PCR, while TCRdb's copy carries only in-frame clones and drops some. The sample yields some 200,000 clones, under 85% seen once. Sequenced input: PBMCs. The origin of this receptor is a middle-aged man in good health and CMV-seronegative. This rearrangement joins TRBV28 to TRBJ1-6, with no clear D. CDR3 loop: CASSQDRRGSPLHF. CDR3 DNA: TGTGCCAGCAGTCAGGATCGACGGGGTTCACCCCTCCACTTT.